This T cell receptor (beta chain) stems from a study of blood T cells in healthy people across ages. Study-wide findings and caveats: As age increased, TCR beta diversity per million T cells fell in a roughly linear fashion.

Healthy Russian Caucasian donors spanned ages roughly 6 to 100 years. A minimum of 5 micrograms of total RNA was extracted per sample. After removal of 4 bases from V and 6 bases from J, the junction contained 10 bases not matched to a gene. The germline V gene has CDR1 MDHEN and CDR2 SYDVKM. The CDR3 extends over 15 amino acids. The table lists this clonotype with a few counts. The antigen remains undetermined. For the second PCR, which ran for roughly 6 to 12 cycles, a sample-barcoded 5' primer and a J-beta primer mix were used. TCRdb recomputed calls from the 5' RACE reads with MiXCR, one row per CDR3 protein. Seen here are about 620,000 distinct CDR3 sequences, roughly 21% observed once, and the top ten hold roughly 3.7%.

The rearrangement uses TRBV28 and TRBJ2-7; TRBD2 agrees at 9 bases. The sample comprised blood. The clonotype originates from a man in his sixties or seventies in good health. CDR3 sequence (DNA): TGTGCCAGCAGTTCATCCGCGGGAGGGCAGTTCGAGCAGTACTTC. This encodes CASSSSAGGQFEQYF.